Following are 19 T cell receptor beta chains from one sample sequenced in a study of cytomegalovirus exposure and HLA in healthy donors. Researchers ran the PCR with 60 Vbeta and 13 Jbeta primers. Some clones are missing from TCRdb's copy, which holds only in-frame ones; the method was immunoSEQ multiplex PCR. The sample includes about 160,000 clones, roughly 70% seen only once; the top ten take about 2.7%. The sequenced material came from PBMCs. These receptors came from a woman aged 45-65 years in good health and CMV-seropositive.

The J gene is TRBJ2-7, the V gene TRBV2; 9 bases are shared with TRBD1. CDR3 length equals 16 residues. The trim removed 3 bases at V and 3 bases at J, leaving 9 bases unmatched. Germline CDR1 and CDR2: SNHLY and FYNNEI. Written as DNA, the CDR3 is TGTGCCAGCAGTGAGGGGGGCGGGACAGGGCACTACGAGCAGTACTTC. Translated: CASSEGGGTGHYEQYF.

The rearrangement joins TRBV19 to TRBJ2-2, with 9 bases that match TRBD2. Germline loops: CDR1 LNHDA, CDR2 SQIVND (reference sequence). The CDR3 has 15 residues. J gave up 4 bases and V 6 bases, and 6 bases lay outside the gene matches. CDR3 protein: CASSPSGGSTGELFF. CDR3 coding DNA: TGTGCCAGTAGCCCCAGCGGGGGGAGCACCGGGGAGCTGTTTTTT.

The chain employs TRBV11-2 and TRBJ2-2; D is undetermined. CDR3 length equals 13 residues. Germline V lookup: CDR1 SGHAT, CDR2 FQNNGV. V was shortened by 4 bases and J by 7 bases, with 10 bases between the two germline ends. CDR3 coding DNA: TGTGCCAGCAGCTCGATTTCGGGCGGGGAGCTGTTTTTT. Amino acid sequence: CASSSISGGELFF.

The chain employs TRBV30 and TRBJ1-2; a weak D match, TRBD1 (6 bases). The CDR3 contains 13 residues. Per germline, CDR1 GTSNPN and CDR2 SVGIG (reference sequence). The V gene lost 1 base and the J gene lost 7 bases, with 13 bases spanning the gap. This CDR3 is CAWSAQGLGGYTF. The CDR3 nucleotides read TGTGCCTGGAGTGCACAGGGTCTGGGTGGCTACACCTTC.

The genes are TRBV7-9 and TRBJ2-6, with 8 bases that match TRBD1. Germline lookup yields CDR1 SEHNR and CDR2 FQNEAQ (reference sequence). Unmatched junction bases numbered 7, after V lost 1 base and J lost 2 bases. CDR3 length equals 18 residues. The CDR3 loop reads CASSLVPGQAPGANVLTF. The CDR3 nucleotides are TGTGCCAGCAGCTTAGTTCCGGGACAGGCCCCTGGGGCCAACGTCCTGACTTTC.

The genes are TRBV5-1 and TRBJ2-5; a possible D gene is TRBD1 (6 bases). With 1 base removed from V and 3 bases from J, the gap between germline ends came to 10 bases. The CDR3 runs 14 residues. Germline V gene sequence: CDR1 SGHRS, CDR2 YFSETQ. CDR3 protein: CASSLQGRKETQYF. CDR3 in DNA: TGCGCCAGCAGCTTGCAGGGGCGAAAAGAGACCCAGTACTTC.

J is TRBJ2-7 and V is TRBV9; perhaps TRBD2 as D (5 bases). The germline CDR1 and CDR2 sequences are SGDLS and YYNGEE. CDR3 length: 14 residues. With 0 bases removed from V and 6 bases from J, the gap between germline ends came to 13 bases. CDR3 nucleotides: TGTGCCAGCAGCGTAGCGCCCGAGGGCGGCGAGCAGTACTTC. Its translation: CASSVAPEGGEQYF. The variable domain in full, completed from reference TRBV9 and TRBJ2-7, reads DSGVTQTPKHLITATGQRVTLRCSPRSGDLSVYWYQQSLDQGLQFLIQYYNGEERAKGNILERFSAQQFPDLHSELNLSSLELGDSALYFCASSVAPEGGEQYFGPGTRLTVT.

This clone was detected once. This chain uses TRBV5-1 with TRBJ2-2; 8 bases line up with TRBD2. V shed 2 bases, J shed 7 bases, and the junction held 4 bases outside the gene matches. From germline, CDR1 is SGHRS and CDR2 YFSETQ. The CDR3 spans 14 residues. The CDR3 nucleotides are TGCGCCAGCAGCTTTAGCGGGGTTGGCGGGGAGCTGTTTTTT. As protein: CASSFSGVGGELFF. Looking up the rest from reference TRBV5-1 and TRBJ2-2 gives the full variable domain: KAGVTQTPRYLIKTRGQQVTLSCSPISGHRSVSWYQQTPGQGLQFLFEYFSETQRNKGNFPGRFSGRQFSNSRSEMNVSTLELGDSALYLCASSFSGVGGELFFGEGSRLTVL.

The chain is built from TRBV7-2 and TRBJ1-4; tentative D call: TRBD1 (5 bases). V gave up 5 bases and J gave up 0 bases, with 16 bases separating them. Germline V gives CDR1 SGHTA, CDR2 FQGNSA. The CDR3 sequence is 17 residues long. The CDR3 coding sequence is TGTGCCAGCAGCCATGACCGGGGGGGTTCAACTAATGAAAAACTGTTTTTT. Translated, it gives CASSHDRGGSTNEKLFF.

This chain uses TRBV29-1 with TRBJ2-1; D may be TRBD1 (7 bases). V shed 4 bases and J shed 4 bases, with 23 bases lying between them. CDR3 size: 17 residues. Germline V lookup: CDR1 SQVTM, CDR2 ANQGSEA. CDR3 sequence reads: CSVALGGLGGRYNEQFF. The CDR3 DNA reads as TGCAGCGTTGCTTTGGGGGGATTAGGGGGCCGGTACAATGAGCAGTTCTTC.

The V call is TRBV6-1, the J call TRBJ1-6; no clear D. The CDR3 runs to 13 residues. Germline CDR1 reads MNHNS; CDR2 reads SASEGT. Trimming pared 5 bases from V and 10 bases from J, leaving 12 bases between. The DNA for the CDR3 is TGTGCCAGCAGTCAATTACTCGCCTCACCCCTCCACTTT. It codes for CASSQLLASPLHF.

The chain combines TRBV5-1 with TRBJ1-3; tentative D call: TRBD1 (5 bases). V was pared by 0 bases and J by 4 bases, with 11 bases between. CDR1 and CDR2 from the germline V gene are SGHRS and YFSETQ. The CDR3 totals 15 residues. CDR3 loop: CASSLAPTAGNTIYF. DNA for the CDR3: TGCGCCAGCAGCTTGGCCCCGACAGCCGGAAACACCATATATTTT.

The CDR3 coding sequence is TGTGCCAGCAGCCCCAACCGCAGGGATAATGAAAAACTGTTTTTT. Translation: CASSPNRRDNEKLFF. The rearrangement links TRBV16 to TRBJ1-4; D perhaps matches TRBD1 (5 bases). Trimming left V 4 bases short and J 4 bases short, with 13 bases between. Germline loops: CDR1 KGHSY, CDR2 FQNENV. CDR3 length: 15 amino acids.

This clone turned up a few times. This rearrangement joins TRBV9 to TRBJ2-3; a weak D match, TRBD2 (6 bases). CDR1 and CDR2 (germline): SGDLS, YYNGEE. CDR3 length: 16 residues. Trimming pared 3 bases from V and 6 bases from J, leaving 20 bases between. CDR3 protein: CASSALAGSSADTQYF. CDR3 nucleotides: TGTGCCAGCAGCGCCCTAGCAGGGTCTAGCGCGGATACGCAGTATTTT.

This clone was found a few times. The CDR3 bases are TGTGCCAGCAGCTTAGGGGCCGAGCTAAGGGGAAACACCGGGGAGCTGTTTTTT. Amino acid sequence: CASSLGAELRGNTGELFF. V and J are TRBV7-6 and TRBJ2-2; D is perhaps TRBD1 (5 bases). V was shortened by 1 base and J by 2 bases, with 17 bases between the two germline ends. There are 18 residues in the CDR3. CDR1 is SGHVS and CDR2 is FNYEAQ in the germline V gene.

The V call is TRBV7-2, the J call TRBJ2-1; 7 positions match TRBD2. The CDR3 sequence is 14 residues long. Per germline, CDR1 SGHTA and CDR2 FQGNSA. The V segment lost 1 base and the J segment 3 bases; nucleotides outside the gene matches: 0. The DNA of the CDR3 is TGTGCCAGCAGCTTAGGGACTAGCTACAATGAGCAGTTCTTC. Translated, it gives CASSLGTSYNEQFF.

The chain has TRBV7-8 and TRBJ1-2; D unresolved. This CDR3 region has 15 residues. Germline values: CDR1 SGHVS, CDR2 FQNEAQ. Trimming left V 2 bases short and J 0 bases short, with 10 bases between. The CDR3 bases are TGTGCCAGCAGCTTATCGGGGTTCTCTAACTATGGCTACACCTTC. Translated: CASSLSGFSNYGYTF. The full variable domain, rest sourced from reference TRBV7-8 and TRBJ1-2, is GAGVSQSPRYKVAKRGQDVALRCDPISGHVSLFWYQQALGQGPEFLTYFQNEAQLDKSGLPSDRFFAERPEGSVSTLKIQRTQQEDSAVYLCASSLSGFSNYGYTFGSGTRLTVV.

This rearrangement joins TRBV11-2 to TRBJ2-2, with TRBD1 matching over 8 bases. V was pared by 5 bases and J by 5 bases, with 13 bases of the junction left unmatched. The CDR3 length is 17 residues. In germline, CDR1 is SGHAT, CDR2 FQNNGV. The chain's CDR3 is CASSPSHGQGGTGELFF. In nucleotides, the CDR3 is TGTGCCAGCAGCCCATCTCACGGACAGGGTGGGACCGGGGAGCTGTTTTTT.

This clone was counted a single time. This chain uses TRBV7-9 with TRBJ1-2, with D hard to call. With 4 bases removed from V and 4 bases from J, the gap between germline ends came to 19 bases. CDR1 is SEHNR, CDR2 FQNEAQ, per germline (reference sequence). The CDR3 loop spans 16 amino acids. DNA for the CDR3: TGTGCCAGCAGCTCCCTAGGAGATCCAAATTCCTATGGCTACACCTTC. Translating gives CASSSLGDPNSYGYTF.